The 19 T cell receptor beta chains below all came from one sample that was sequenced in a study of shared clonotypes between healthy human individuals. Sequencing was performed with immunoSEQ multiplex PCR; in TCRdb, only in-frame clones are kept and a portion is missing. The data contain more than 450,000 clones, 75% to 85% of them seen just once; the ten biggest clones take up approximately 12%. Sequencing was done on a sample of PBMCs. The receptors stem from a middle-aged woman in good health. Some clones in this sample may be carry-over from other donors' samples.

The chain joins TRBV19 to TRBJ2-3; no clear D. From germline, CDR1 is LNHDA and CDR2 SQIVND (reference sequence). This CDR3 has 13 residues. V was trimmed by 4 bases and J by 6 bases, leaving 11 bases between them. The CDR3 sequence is CASSTYSVDTQYF. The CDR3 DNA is TGTGCCAGTAGTACCTATTCCGTGGATACGCAGTATTTT.

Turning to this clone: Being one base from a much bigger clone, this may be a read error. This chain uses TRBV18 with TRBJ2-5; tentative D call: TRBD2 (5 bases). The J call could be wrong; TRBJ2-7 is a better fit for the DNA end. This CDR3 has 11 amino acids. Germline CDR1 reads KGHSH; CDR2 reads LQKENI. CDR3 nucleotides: TGTGCCAGCCGGGACTCCTACGAGCAGTACTTC. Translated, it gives CASRDSYEQYF.

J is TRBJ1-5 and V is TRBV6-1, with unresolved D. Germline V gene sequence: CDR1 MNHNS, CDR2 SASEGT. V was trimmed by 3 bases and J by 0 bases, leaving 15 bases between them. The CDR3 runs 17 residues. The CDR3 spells CASSDGGRIYSNQPQHF. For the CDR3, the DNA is TGTGCCAGCAGTGACGGCGGACGGATATATAGCAATCAGCCCCAGCATTTT.

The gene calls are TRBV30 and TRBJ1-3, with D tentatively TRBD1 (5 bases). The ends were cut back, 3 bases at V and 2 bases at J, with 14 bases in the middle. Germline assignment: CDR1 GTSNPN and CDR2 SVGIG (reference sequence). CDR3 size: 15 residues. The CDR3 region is CAWSGIGTAGNTIYF. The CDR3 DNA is TGTGCCTGGAGCGGTATCGGGACGGCTGGAAACACCATATATTTT.

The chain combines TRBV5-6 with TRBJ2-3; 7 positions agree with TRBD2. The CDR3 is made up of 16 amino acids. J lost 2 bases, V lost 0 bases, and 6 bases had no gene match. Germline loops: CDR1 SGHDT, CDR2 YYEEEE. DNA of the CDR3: TGTGCCAGCAGCTTGGCCCGTCTAGCGGACACAGATACGCAGTATTTT. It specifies CASSLARLADTDTQYF.

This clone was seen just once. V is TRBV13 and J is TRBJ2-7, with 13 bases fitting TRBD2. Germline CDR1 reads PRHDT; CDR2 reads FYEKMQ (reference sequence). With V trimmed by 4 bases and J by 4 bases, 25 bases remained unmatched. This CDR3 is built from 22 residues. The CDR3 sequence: CASSSRTPRLAGGLPPEYEQYF. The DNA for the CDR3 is TGTGCCAGCAGCTCCCGTACTCCCCGACTAGCGGGAGGTTTACCTCCTGAGTACGAGCAGTACTTC. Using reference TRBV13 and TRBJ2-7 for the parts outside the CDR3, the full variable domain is AAGVIQSPRHLIKEKRETATLKCYPIPRHDTVYWYQQGPGQDPQFLISFYEKMQSDKGSIPDRFSAQQFSDYHSELNMSSLELGDSALYFCASSSRTPRLAGGLPPEYEQYFGPGTRLTVT.

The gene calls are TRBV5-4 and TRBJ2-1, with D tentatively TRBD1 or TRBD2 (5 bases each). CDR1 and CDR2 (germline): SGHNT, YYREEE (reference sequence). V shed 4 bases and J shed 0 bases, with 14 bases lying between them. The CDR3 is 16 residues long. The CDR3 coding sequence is TGTGCCAGCAGCAGCAGGGACGGACGCTCCTACAATGAGCAGTTCTTC. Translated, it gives CASSSRDGRSYNEQFF.

Here the CDR3 DNA reads TGTGCCAGCAGCTTTTGGAGGGGGAACACTGAAGCTTTCTTT. Translated: CASSFWRGNTEAFF. The chain combines TRBV7-2 with TRBJ1-1, with a weak D call TRBD1 (5 bases). Deletions cut 3 bases from V and 1 base from J, with 9 bases between. CDR3 length: 14 amino acids. CDR1 is SGHTA and CDR2 is FQGNSA in the germline V gene.

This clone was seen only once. DNA of the CDR3: TGTGCCAGCAGCCCGGGGCAACCATTATATGGCTACACCTTC. This gives the protein CASSPGQPLYGYTF. The chain joins TRBV28 to TRBJ1-2; weak D call: TRBD1 (5 bases). Trimming removed 6 bases at V and 5 bases at J, with 16 bases between. Germline CDR1 reads MDHEN; CDR2 reads SYDVKM. The CDR3 has 14 residues.

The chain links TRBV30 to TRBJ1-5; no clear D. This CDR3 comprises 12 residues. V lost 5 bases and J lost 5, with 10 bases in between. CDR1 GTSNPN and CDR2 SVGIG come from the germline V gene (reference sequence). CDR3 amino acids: CAWATDDQPQHF. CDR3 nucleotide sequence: TGTGCCTGGGCCACAGATGATCAGCCCCAGCATTTT.

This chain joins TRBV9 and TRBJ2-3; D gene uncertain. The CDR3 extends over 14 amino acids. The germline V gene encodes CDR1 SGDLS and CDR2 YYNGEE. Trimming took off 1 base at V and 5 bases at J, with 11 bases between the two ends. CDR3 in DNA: TGTGCCAGCAGCGTATCAAGCTCGGGAGATACGCAGTATTTT. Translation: CASSVSSSGDTQYF.

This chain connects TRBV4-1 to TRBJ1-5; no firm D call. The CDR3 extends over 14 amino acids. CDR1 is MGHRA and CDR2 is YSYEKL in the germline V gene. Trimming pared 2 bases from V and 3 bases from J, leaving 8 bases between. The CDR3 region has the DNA TGCGCCAGCAGCCAAAGACTTCCCAATCAGCCCCAGCATTTT. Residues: CASSQRLPNQPQHF.

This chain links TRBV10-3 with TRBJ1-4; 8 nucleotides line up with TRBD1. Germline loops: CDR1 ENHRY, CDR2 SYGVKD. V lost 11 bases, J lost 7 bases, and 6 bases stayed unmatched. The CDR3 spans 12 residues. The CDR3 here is CAHGQGPEKLFF. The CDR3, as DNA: TGTGCCCACGGACAGGGACCTGAAAAACTGTTTTTT.

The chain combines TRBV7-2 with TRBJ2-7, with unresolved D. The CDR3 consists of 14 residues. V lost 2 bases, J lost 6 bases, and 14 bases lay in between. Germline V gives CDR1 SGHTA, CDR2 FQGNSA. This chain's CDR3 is CASSLRFAPTEQYF. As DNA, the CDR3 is TGTGCCAGCAGCTTACGGTTCGCCCCGACCGAGCAGTACTTC.

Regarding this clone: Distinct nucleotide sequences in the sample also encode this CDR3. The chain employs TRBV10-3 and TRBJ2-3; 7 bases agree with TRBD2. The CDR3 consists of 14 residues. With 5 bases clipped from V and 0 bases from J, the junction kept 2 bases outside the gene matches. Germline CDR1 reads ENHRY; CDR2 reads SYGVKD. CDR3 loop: CAISPGLSTDTQYF. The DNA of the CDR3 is TGTGCCATCAGTCCGGGACTAAGCACAGATACGCAGTATTTT.

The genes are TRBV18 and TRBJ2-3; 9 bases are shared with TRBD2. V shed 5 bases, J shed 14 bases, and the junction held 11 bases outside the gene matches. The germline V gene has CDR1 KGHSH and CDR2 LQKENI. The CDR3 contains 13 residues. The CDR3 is CASSADASGILYF. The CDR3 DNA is TGTGCCAGCTCAGCTGACGCTAGCGGGATTCTGTATTTT.

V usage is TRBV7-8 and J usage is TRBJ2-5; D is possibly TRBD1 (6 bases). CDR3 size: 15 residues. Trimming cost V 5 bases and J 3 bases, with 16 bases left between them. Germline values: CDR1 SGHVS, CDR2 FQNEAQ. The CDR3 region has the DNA TGTGCCAGCAGCATTGCCAGGACAGCCAAAGAGACCCAGTACTTC. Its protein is CASSIARTAKETQYF.

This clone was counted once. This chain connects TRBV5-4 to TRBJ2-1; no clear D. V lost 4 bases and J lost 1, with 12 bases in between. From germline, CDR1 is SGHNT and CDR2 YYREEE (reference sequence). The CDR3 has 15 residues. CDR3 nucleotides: TGTGCCAGCAGCCCCGACCGTCAGTCCTACAATGAGCAGTTCTTC. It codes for CASSPDRQSYNEQFF. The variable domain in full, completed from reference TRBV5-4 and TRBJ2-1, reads ETGVTQSPTHLIKTRGQQVTLRCSSQSGHNTVSWYQQALGQGPQFIFQYYREEENGRGNFPPRFSGLQFPNYSSELNVNALELDDSALYLCASSPDRQSYNEQFFGPGTRLTVL.

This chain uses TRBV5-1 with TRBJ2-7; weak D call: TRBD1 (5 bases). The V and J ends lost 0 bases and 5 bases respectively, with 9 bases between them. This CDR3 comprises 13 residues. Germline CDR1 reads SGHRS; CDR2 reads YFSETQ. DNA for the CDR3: TGCGCCAGCAGCTTGGCCTTGACAGACGAGCAGTACTTC. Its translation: CASSLALTDEQYF.